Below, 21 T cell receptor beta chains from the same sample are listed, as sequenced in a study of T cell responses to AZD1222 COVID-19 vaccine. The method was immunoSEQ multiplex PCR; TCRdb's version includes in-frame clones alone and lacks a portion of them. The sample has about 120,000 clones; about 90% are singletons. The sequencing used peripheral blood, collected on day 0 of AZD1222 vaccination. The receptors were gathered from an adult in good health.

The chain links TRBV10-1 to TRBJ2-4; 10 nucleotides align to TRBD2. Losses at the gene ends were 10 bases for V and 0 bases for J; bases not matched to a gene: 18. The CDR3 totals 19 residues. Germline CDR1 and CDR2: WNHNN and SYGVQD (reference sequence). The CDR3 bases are TGCGCCATCTCTGGAAGCGGGAGGGCGAATCTGGTAGCCAAAAACATTCAGTACTTC. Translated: CAISGSGRANLVAKNIQYF.

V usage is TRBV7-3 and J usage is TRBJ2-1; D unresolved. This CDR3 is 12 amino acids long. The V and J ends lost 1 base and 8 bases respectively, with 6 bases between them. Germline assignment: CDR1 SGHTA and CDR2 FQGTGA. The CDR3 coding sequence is TGTGCCAGCAGCTTAAGTCAGGATGAGCAGTTCTTC. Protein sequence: CASSLSQDEQFF.

As DNA, the CDR3 is TGTGCCAGCGCCGCGGGGGGCACAGATACGCAGTATTTT. It encodes CASAAGGTDTQYF. The chain uses TRBV7-9 and TRBJ2-3; 7 bases fit TRBD2. The CDR3 covers 13 residues. Losses at the gene ends were 8 bases for V and 1 base for J; bases not matched to a gene: 3. In germline, CDR1 is SEHNR, CDR2 FQNEAQ (reference sequence).

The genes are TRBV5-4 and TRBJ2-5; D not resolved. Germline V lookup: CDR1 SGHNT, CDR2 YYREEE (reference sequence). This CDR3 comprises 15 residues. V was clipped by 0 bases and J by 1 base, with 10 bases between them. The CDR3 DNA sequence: TGTGCCAGCAGCTTGGGGGCCCAGTCCCAAGAGACCCAGTACTTC. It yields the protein CASSLGAQSQETQYF.

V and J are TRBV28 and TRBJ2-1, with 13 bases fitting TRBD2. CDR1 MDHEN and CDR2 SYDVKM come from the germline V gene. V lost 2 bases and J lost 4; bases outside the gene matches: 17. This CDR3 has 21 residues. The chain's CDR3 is CASSLVVTAGLAGLPYNEQFF. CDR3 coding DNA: TGTGCCAGCAGTTTAGTTGTGACTGCGGGACTAGCGGGATTGCCGTACAATGAGCAGTTCTTC. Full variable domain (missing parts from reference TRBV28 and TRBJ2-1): DVKVTQSSRYLVKRTGEKVFLECVQDMDHENMFWYRQDPGLGLRLIYFSYDVKMKEKGDIPEGYSVSREKKERFSLILESASTNQTSMYLCASSLVVTAGLAGLPYNEQFFGPGTRLTVL.

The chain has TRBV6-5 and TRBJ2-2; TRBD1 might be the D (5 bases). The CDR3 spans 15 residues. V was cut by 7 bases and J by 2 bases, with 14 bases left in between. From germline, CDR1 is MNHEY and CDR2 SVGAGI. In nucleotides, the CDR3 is TGTGCCAGCACCCACAGGATCCCCAACACCGGGGAGCTGTTTTTT. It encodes CASTHRIPNTGELFF.

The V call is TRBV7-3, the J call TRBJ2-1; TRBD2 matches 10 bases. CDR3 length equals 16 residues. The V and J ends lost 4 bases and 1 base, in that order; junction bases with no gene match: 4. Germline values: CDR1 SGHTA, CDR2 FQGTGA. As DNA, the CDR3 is TGTGCCAGCAGCTCACCGGGACTAGCGTCCTACAATGAGCAGTTCTTC. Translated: CASSSPGLASYNEQFF.

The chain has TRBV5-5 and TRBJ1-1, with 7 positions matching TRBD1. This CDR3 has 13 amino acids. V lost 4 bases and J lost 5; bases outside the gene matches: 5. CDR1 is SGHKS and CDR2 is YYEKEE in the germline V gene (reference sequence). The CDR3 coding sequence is TGTGCCAGCAGCACCCAGGGGGGGACTGAAGCTTTCTTT. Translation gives CASSTQGGTEAFF.

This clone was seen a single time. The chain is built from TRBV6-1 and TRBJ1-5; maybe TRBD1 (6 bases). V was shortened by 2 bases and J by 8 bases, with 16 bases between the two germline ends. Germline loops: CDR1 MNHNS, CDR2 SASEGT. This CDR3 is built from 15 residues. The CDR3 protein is CASSEKGRGYEPQHF. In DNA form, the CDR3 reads TGTGCCAGCAGTGAAAAAGGCAGGGGTTATGAGCCCCAGCATTTT.

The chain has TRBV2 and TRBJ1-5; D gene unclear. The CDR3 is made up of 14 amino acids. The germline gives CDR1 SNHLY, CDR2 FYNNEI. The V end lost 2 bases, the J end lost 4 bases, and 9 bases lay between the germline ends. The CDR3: CASSERAANQPQHF. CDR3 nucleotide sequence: TGTGCCAGCAGTGAAAGGGCTGCAAATCAGCCCCAGCATTTT.

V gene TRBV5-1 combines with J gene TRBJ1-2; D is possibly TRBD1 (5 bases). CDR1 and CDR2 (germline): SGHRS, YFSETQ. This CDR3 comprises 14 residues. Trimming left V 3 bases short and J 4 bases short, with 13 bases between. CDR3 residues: CASSSPGGGYGYTF. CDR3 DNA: TGCGCCAGCAGCTCCCCTGGGGGGGGCTATGGCTACACCTTC.

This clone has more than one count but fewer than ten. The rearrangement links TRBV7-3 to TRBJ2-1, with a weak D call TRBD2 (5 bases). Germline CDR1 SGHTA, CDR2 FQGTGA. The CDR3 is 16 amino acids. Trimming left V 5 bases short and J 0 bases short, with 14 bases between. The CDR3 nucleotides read TGTGCCAGCAGCCCGGCGGGCGGTAGCTCCTACAATGAGCAGTTCTTC. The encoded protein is CASSPAGGSSYNEQFF.

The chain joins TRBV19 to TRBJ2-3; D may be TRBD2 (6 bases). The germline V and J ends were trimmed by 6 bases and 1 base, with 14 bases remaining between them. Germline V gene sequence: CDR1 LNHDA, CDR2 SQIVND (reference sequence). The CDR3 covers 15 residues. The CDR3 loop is CASSRTTSGTDTQYF. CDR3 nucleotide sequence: TGTGCCAGTAGCAGGACTACCTCTGGCACAGATACGCAGTATTTT.

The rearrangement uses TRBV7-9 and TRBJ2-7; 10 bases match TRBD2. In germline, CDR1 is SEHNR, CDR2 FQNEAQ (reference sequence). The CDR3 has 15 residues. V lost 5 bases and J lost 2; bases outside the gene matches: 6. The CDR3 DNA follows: TGTGCCAGCAGCGCCCCCAGCGGGAGGGCCTACGAGCAGTACTTC. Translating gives CASSAPSGRAYEQYF.

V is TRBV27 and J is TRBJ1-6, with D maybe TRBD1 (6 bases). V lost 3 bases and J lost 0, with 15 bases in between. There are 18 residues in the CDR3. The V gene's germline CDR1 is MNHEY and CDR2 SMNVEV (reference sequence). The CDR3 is CASSFRDNMSSYNSPLHF. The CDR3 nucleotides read TGTGCCAGCAGTTTTAGGGACAACATGAGCTCCTATAATTCACCCCTCCACTTT.

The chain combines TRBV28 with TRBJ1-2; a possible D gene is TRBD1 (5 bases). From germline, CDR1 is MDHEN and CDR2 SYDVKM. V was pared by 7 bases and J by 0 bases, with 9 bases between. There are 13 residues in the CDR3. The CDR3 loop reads CASTQTANYGYTF. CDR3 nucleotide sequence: TGTGCCAGCACCCAGACAGCTAACTATGGCTACACCTTC.

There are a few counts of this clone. The CDR3 bases are TGTGCCACCCGACAAGGGCTGTTAAGCGAGCAGTACTTC. Translation: CATRQGLLSEQYF. V is TRBV19 and J is TRBJ2-7, with D hard to call. Trimming cost V 10 bases and J 6 bases, with 19 bases left between them. Per germline, CDR1 LNHDA and CDR2 SQIVND (reference sequence). The CDR3 is 13 amino acids.

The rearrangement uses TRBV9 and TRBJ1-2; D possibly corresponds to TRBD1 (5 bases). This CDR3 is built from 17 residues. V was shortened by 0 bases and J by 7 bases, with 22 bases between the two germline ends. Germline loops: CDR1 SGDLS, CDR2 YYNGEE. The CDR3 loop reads CASSVGGARKALSGYTF. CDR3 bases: TGTGCCAGCAGCGTAGGAGGGGCTCGGAAGGCGCTGTCTGGCTACACCTTC.

CDR3 loop: CASSQGRAYEQYF. CDR3 bases: TGCGCCAGCAGCCAAGGTAGGGCCTACGAGCAGTACTTC. The chain couples TRBV10-1 to TRBJ2-7; D call uncertain. This CDR3 comprises 13 residues. The germline gives CDR1 WNHNN, CDR2 SYGVQD (reference sequence). Trimming took 6 bases from V and 2 from J, leaving 11 bases between them.

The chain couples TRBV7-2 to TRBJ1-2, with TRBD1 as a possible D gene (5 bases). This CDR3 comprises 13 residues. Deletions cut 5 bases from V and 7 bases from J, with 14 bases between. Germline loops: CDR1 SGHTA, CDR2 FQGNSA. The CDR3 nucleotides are TGTGCCAGCAGCCGTCACGGGGGAGGTGGCTACACCTTC. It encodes CASSRHGGGGYTF.

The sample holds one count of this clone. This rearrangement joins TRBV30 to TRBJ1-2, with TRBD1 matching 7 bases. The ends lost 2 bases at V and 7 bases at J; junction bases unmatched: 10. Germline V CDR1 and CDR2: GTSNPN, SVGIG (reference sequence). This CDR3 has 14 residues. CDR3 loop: CAWSTMTGMTGYTF. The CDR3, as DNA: TGTGCCTGGAGTACTATGACAGGGATGACTGGCTACACCTTC.